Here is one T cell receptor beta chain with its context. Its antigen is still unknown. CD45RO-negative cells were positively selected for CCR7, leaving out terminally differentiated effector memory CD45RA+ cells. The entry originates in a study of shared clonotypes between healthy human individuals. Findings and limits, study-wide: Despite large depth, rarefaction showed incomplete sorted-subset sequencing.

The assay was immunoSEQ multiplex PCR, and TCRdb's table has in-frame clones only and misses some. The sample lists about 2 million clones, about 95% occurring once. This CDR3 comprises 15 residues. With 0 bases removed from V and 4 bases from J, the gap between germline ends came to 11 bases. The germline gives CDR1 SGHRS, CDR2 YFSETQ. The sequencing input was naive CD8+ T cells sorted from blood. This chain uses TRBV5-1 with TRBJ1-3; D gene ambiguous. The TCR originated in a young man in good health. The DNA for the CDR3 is TGCGCCAGCAGCTTGGAGGAGGGTATCGGAAACACCATATATTTT. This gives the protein CASSLEEGIGNTIYF.